These T cell receptor beta chains were read from a single sample in a study of spatial heterogeneity in lung cancer. TCRdb re-called the 5' RACE reads through MiXCR, storing one row per CDR3 protein. The sample records tens of thousands of distinct CDR3 sequences, approximately 12% being singletons. Here the sequenced sample was PBMCs, taken at surgery. The receptors derive from a male donor with early-stage non-small cell lung cancer. CDR3s include the opening cysteine and the closing phenylalanine or tryptophan. D genes are given only for firm matches. Size is omitted from some rows. Given values are once, few, many or a class for expanded clones.

size	V	D	J	CDR3	DNA
many	TRBV4-1	NA	TRBJ1-5	CASSRDEGGQPQHF	TGCGCCAGCAGCCGGGATGAGGGCGGCCAGCCCCAGCATTTT
NA	TRBV7-3	TRBD1	TRBJ1-1	CASSLVGQGEAFF	TGTGCCAGCAGCTTGGTGGGACAGGGAGAAGCTTTCTTT
few	TRBV29-1	NA	TRBJ2-7	CSVVAGNNYEQYF	TGCAGCGTTGTCGCCGGGAACAACTACGAGCAGTACTTC
NA	TRBV5-4	NA	TRBJ2-5	CASRFRASRASRGLETQYF	TGTGCCAGCAGGTTCAGGGCTAGCCGCGCTTCGAGGGGGTTAGAGACCCAGTACTTC
few	TRBV6-6	NA	TRBJ2-3	CASSIQGTKYF	TGTGCCAGCAGTATTCAGGGGACGAAGTATTTT
few	TRBV10-3	NA	TRBJ1-3	CAISEVGSSNTIYF	TGTGCCATCAGTGAGGTTGGCAGTTCCAACACCATATATTTT
NA	TRBV28	NA	TRBJ2-1	CASSYPGFSNEQFF	TGTGCCAGCAGTTATCCGGGTTTTTCCAATGAGCAGTTCTTC
many	TRBV7-9	NA	TRBJ2-5	CASSLGSHPRETQYF	TGTGCCAGCAGCTTAGGGTCCCACCCAAGGGAGACCCAGTACTTC
many	TRBV7-9	NA	TRBJ1-2	CASSLDGANYGYTF	TGTGCCAGCAGCTTAGATGGTGCTAACTATGGCTACACCTTC
NA	TRBV7-9	NA	TRBJ2-4	CASSFGGAQNIQYF	TGTGCCAGCAGCTTCGGGGGCGCCCAAAACATTCAGTACTTC
few	TRBV3-1	NA	TRBJ2-7	CASSQDRGIGSHEQYF	TGTGCCAGCAGCCAAGATCGGGGCATCGGCTCCCACGAGCAGTACTTC
NA	TRBV4-1	TRBD2	TRBJ2-7	CASSQTGTSGRGYEQYF	TGCGCCAGCAGCCAAACCGGGACTAGCGGGAGGGGCTACGAGCAGTACTTC
few	TRBV20-1	TRBD2	TRBJ2-1	CSAQRVGLAAYNEQFF	TGCAGTGCTCAAAGGGTGGGACTAGCGGCCTACAATGAGCAGTTCTTC
few	TRBV6-5	TRBD2	TRBJ2-5	CASRMGLAQETQYF	TGTGCCAGCAGAATGGGACTAGCCCAAGAGACCCAGTACTTC
few	TRBV7-2	NA	TRBJ1-1	CASSLTQLSTEAFF	TGTGCCAGCAGCCTGACCCAACTCAGCACTGAAGCTTTCTTT
NA	TRBV7-3	NA	TRBJ1-1	CASSLRGEMNTEAFF	TGTGCCAGCAGCTTACGGGGGGAGATGAACACTGAAGCTTTCTTT
few	TRBV28	NA	TRBJ1-6	CASSSRQFYNSPLHF	TGTGCCAGCAGTTCAAGACAGTTTTATAATTCACCCCTCCACTTT
few	TRBV5-1	NA	TRBJ2-5	CASSLVPQETQYF	TGCGCCAGCAGCTTGGTGCCCCAGGAGACCCAGTACTTC
few	TRBV6-6	NA	TRBJ2-1	CASSYGFNEQFF	TGTGCCAGCAGTTACGGGTTTAATGAGCAGTTCTTC
many	TRBV7-2	NA	TRBJ1-5	CASSQGQNVQPQHF	TGTGCCAGCAGTCAGGGACAAAACGTTCAGCCCCAGCATTTT
NA	TRBV2	NA	TRBJ1-4	CASSVREKLFF	TGTGCCAGCAGTGTGCGTGAAAAACTGTTTTTT
NA	TRBV6-1	NA	TRBJ2-3	CASKPPGDTDTQYF	TGTGCCAGCAAACCCCCGGGTGACACAGATACGCAGTATTTT
NA	TRBV7-2	TRBD1	TRBJ1-3	CASSLGGQGIGNTIYF	TGTGCCAGCAGCTTAGGGGGACAGGGGATTGGAAACACCATATATTTT
few	TRBV9	NA	TRBJ1-5	CASSGSSGINQPQHF	TGTGCCAGCAGCGGAAGCTCCGGGATCAATCAGCCCCAGCATTTT
few	TRBV20-1	TRBD2	TRBJ2-5	CSAPTSGQETQYF	TGCAGTGCTCCGACTAGCGGGCAAGAGACCCAGTACTTC
few	TRBV4-2	NA	TRBJ2-5	CASSQGQSETQYF	TGTGCCAGCAGCCAAGGGCAGTCGGAGACCCAGTACTTC
NA	TRBV10-3	TRBD1	TRBJ1-4	CAISGGQGEKLFF	TGTGCCATCAGTGGGGGACAGGGGGAAAAACTGTTTTTT
few	TRBV29-1	NA	TRBJ2-1	CSVREGGYNEQFF	TGCAGCGTTCGCGAGGGGGGGTACAATGAGCAGTTCTTC
few	TRBV6-2/TRBV6-3	NA	TRBJ2-2	CASSYEITGELFF	TGTGCCAGCAGTTACGAAATCACCGGGGAGCTGTTTTTT
NA	TRBV5-1	TRBD1	TRBJ2-5	CASSRGRAETQYF	TGCGCCAGCAGCAGGGGGCGAGCAGAGACCCAGTACTTC
NA	TRBV4-3	NA	TRBJ2-1	CASSPSVQWYNEQFF	TGCGCCAGCAGCCCCTCTGTCCAATGGTACAATGAGCAGTTCTTC
NA	TRBV6-2/TRBV6-3	NA	TRBJ2-7	CASSSPPVSLHEQYF	TGTGCCAGCAGTTCTCCCCCCGTCTCGCTACACGAGCAGTACTTC
many	TRBV14	NA	TRBJ1-1	CASSPRQGTMNTEAFF	TGTGCCAGCAGCCCTAGGCAGGGTACCATGAACACTGAAGCTTTCTTT
many	TRBV3-1	NA	TRBJ1-2	CASSPTPVLSYTF	TGTGCCAGCAGCCCTACGCCTGTCCTGAGCTACACCTTC
few	TRBV9	NA	TRBJ1-3	CASSFSSLGGNTIYF	TGTGCCAGCAGCTTCTCCTCCCTGGGGGGAAACACCATATATTTT